The entry below describes one TCR beta chain. These data are taken from a study of T cell clones after liver transplantation. The overall study: Immunosuppression withdrawal was tried within 2 years after liver transplantation in this trial. Samples came pre-transplant, pre-randomization before withdrawal, and post-randomization after withdrawal ended. HCV positivity affected three of eight recipients; the rest lacked autoimmune or viral indications.

Germline V gene lookup returns CDR1 MNHNS and CDR2 SASEGT. V was cut by 3 bases and J by 0 bases, with 8 bases left in between. This CDR3 has 15 amino acids. The assay was immunoSEQ multiplex PCR, and TCRdb's table has in-frame clones only and misses some. The data hold about 6,100 clones, with approximately 79% observed a single time. Thawed unstimulated PBMCs were FACS-sorted by CD3, CD4 and CD8 into two populations. The material sequenced was CD8+ T cells from blood, taken 24 months after liver transplant. The origin of this receptor is a human patient who received a liver transplant. Some T cells may have come from the graft donor. The gene calls are TRBV6-1 and TRBJ1-4, with D hard to call. As DNA, the CDR3 is TGTGCCAGCAGTGAGGTGGACTCAACTAATGAAAAACTGTTTTTT. Translated: CASSEVDSTNEKLFF.